This T cell receptor beta chain was recorded in a study of blood T cell repertoires in COVID-19 (dated by TCRdb to the early 2020s). In terms of the full investigation: Collaborator samples came from the United States, Italy and Spain and covered acute and convalescent phases of COVID-19. Samples were obtained from the ongoing ImmuneRACE study (first 160 participants) and from about 1,300 subjects provided by 6 global collaborators. The repertoires were made available in a free public database intended to serve as a resource for research on the immune response to SARS-CoV-2. A de-identified subject ID, COVID-19 status, age in years and sex were almost always included in the sample metadata. Deeply sampled blood TCRbeta repertoires from subjects exposed to, actively infected with, or recovered from COVID-19 were included in the dataset. The prospective study material was composed of cDNA or gDNA derived from T cells, B-cell-depleted T cells, or PBMCs. Where HLA class I and class II types were available, the types were taken from metadata supplied by the sample provider, not from assay-based typing. The study at large found these results: The quantity of clinical and demographic metadata differed by source and by participant and was supplied without curation.

TCRbeta CDR3 regions were amplified from genomic DNA by means of the immunoSEQ Assay, a bias-controlled multiplex PCR. The published analysis was carried out like this. The number of nucleated cells in each sample was estimated by amplification of reference gene primers within the assay. To quantify the absolute abundance of each unique TCRbeta CDR3 rearrangement, sequence reads were collapsed and filtered. For each sample, productive Simpson clonality was calculated as the square root of Simpson's diversity index across productive rearrangements. TCRdb carries this immuneACCESS record with in-frame sequences only. Its versions omit some clonotypes, under half of them owing to an unresolved V gene in the studies checked, with the rest unexplained. V and J calls and clone size are those listed in that table; D and trimming were worked out from the DNA. The sample has some 150,000 clones on record, around four fifths of them singletons. The ten biggest clones cover approximately 2.7% of the sample.

There are a few counts of this clone. Which antigen it targets is not known. Base qualities were left out, and no much larger clone turns up one base away. The collaborating institutions used their own protocols to collect whole blood in K2EDTA tubes. For TCRbeta analysis, collaborators shipped samples in one of three forms: frozen whole blood, isolated PBMCs, or DNA extracted from either of those sample types. The germline V gene gives CDR1 as KGHSH and CDR2 as LQKENI. Trimming takes 3 bases off V and 4 bases off J; junction bases not matched to a gene: 6. The CDR3 runs 16 residues from the cysteine to the phenylalanine. Only the CDR3 portion is preserved as DNA: 48 bases, with reading frame beginning at the first base.

The clonotype originates from a woman aged 40 to 50 with active or convalescent COVID-19. The source material was peripheral blood. The chain is encoded by TRBV18 joined to TRBJ2-7; 13 middle bases align to TRBD2. The DNA sequence is TGTGCCAGCTCACCCCGGGGGACTAGCGGGGCGTACGAGCAGTACTTC. This encodes CASSPRGTSGAYEQYF. This CDR3, with the reference TRBV18 and TRBJ2-7 proteins standing in past its ends, gives the full variable domain NAGVMQNPRHLVRRRGQEARLRCSPMKGHSHVYWYRQLPEEGLKFMVYLQKENIIDESGMPKERFSAEFPKEGPSILRIQQVVRGDSAAYFCASSPRGTSGAYEQYFGPGTRLTVT.